The present T cell receptor beta chain was sequenced within a study of CD4+ T cells in melanoma. The study's findings and limits: Neoantigen-specific CD4+ T cells in melanoma reportedly had diverse differentiation states. CD8+ T cell, macrophage and B cell function reportedly correlated with neoantigen-specific CD4+ T cells.

With respect to this clone: As yet, its antigen is unknown.

Generated by immunoSEQ multiplex PCR, the TCRdb table keeps only in-frame clones and is missing some. The table records some 150,000 clones, roughly 91% of them present only once. The germline CDR1 and CDR2 sequences are LNHDA and SQIVND (reference sequence). V lost 6 bases, J lost 4 bases, and 7 bases lay in between. This CDR3 has 13 residues. This receptor was identified in a human donor with melanoma. This chain uses TRBV19 with TRBJ2-6; D gene ambiguous. The CDR3 coding sequence is TGTGCCAGTAGCCGCCAAGGGGCCAACGTCCTGACTTTC. Amino acid sequence: CASSRQGANVLTF.